Listed here is a single T cell receptor beta chain. The antigen is unknown. Germline-derived CDR1 and CDR2 are SNHLY and FYNNEI. The CDR3 consists of 14 residues. V dropped 8 bases and J dropped 4 bases, with 18 bases sitting between them. The sample is drawn from a study of cytomegalovirus exposure and HLA in healthy donors. Study at large: One earlier analysis, a look at approximately 190 million T cells, found approximately 120 million unique TCR beta sequences.

Findings and caveats of the study: The study flagged some 170 TCR beta chains as cytomegalovirus-associated. In a later analysis, HLA-associated TCR beta chains were more clonally expanded than equally common others. Later analysis identified a missense DCLRE1C variant that was linked to TCR beta V- and J-gene trimming.

Primers: 60 Vbeta forward and 13 Jbeta reverse. Assay: immunoSEQ multiplex PCR; the TCRdb copy retains only in-frame clones and omits some. Found here are about 110,000 clones, 73% of them singletons; the top ten hold roughly 0.9%. The sequenced material came from PBMCs. This TCR was sampled from a woman between 25 and 40 years old in good health and CMV-seronegative. J is TRBJ2-7 and V is TRBV2; D is possibly TRBD1 (6 bases). This CDR3 reads CASALGAGLYEQYF. CDR3 coding DNA: TGTGCCAGCGCCCTGGGGGCAGGGCTTTACGAGCAGTACTTC.